This TCR beta chain was identified in a study of shared clonotypes between healthy human individuals. The CDR3 is made up of 11 amino acids. Germline trimming cut 4 bases from V and 15 bases from J; bases unmatched to any gene: 7. CDR1 is SGHDT, CDR2 YYEEEE, per germline. Profiling relied on immunoSEQ multiplex PCR, and the TCRdb table lists in-frame clones only, not all of them. The data contain 2,500,000 or so clones, around nine tenths of them singletons. Sequencing input: naive CD4+ T cells sorted from blood. Specified subset: CD45RA+ positively selected. The chain combines TRBV5-6 with TRBJ2-4, with 7 bases identical to TRBD2. This sequence was found in a man aged 18 to 29 in good health. The DNA for the CDR3 is TGTGCCAGCAGCGACCAGCGGGGCCGGTACTTC. Translating it yields CASSDQRGRYF.